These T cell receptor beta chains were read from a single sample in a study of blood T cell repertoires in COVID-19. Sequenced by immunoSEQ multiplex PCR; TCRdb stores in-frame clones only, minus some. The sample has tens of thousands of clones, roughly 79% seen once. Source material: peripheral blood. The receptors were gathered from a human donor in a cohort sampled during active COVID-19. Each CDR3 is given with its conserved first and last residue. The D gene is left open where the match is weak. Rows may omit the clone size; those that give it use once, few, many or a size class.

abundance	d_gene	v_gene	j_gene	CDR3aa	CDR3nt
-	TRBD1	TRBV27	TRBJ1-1	CASSSSGTVNTEAFF	TGTGCCAGCAGTTCATCCGGGACAGTGAACACTGAAGCTTTCTTT
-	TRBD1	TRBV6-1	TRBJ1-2	CASSESRGLHF	TGTGCCAGCAGTGAATCCAGGGGGCTCCACTTC
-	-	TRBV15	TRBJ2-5	CATSRGLAQETQYF	TGTGCCACCAGCAGAGGCCTAGCGCAAGAGACCCAGTACTTC
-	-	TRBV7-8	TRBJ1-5	CASSLGQGGYSNQPQHF	TGTGCCAGCAGCTTAGGGCAAGGGGGTTATAGCAATCAGCCCCAGCATTTT
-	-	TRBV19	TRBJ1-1	CASSRARERTEAFF	TGTGCCAGTAGTAGGGCCCGGGAACGGACTGAAGCTTTCTTT
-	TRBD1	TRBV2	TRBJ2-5	CASMPLTGGRETQYF	TGTGCCAGCATGCCGTTAACAGGGGGCCGAGAGACCCAGTACTTC
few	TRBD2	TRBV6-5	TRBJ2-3	CASSLAGGTDTQYF	TGTGCCAGCAGTCTAGCGGGAGGCACAGATACGCAGTATTTT
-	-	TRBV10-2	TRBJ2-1	CASSESLAGEQFF	TGCGCCAGCAGTGAGTCTCTAGCAGGCGAGCAGTTCTTC
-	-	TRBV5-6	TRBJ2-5	CASSLGRYGTQYF	TGTGCCAGCAGCTTGGGTCGGTATGGGACCCAGTACTTC
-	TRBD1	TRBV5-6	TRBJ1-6	CASSGTAMDSPLHF	TGTGCCAGCAGCGGGACAGCAATGGATTCACCCCTCCACTTT
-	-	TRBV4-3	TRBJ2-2	CASSQGGHGTGELFF	TGCGCCAGCAGCCAAGGGGGGCACGGCACCGGGGAGCTGTTTTTT
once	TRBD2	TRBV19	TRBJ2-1	CASSRTSGAAREEQFF	TGTGCCAGTAGTCGGACTAGCGGGGCCGCTAGGGAGGAGCAGTTCTTC
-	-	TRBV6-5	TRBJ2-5	CASREVAGETQYF	TGTGCCAGCAGAGAGGTAGCCGGGGAGACCCAGTACTTC
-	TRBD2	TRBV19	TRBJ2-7	CASSNPGLTYEQYF	TGTGCCAGTAGCAATCCGGGACTAACCTACGAGCAGTACTTC
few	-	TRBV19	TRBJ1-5	CASSRGTSNQPQHF	TGTGCCAGTAGTAGGGGCACTAGCAATCAGCCCCAGCATTTT
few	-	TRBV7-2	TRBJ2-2	CASSTRTGELFF	TGTGCCAGCAGCACCAGAACCGGGGAGCTGTTTTTT
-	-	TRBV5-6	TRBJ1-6	CASSLSRSSSPLHF	TGTGCCAGCAGCCTGAGCAGGTCGAGCTCACCCCTCCACTTT
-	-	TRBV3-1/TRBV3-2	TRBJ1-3	CASSRPRRNSGNTIYF	TGTGCCAGCAGCCGCCCCCGGCGGAACTCTGGAAACACCATATATTTT
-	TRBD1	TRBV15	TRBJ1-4	CATSRDGRQGDEKLFF	TGTGCCACCAGCAGAGATGGGAGACAGGGGGATGAAAAACTGTTTTTT
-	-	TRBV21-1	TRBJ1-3	CATRTGRGALSGNTIYF	TGTGCCACTCGGACAGGGAGAGGGGCCCTCTCTGGAAACACCATATATTTT
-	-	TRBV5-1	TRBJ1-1	CASSPLIWTPNTEAFF	TGCGCCAGCAGCCCGCTCATCTGGACACCGAACACTGAAGCTTTCTTT
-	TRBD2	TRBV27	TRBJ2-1	CASSWGGGLYNEQFF	TGTGCCAGCAGTTGGGGCGGGGGATTGTACAATGAGCAGTTCTTC
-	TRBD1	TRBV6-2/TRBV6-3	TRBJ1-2	CASSGQGAGNGYTF	TGTGCCAGCAGTGGACAGGGGGCTGGAAATGGCTACACCTTC
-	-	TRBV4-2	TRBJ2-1	CASSQEGASSNEQFF	TGTGCCAGCAGCCAAGAAGGGGCGAGCAGCAATGAGCAGTTCTTC
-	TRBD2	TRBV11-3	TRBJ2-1	CASSLGTLAGETDEQFF	TGTGCCAGCAGCTTGGGTACCTTAGCGGGGGAGACCGATGAGCAGTTCTTC
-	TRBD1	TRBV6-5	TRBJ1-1	CASSYSAGQLNTEAFF	TGTGCCAGCAGTTACTCGGCGGGACAGCTGAACACTGAAGCTTTCTTT
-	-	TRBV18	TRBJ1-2	CASSPPGGEGYGYTF	TGTGCCAGCTCACCACCGGGAGGGGAGGGCTATGGCTACACCTTC
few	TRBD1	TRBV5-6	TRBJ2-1	CASRQGAVNEQFF	TGTGCCAGCAGACAGGGGGCTGTCAATGAGCAGTTCTTC
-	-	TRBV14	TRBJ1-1	CASSQGEVGAFF	TGTGCCAGCAGCCAGGGGGAGGTGGGAGCTTTCTTT
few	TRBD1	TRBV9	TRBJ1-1	CASSPHTRGTEAFF	TGTGCCAGCAGCCCCCACACCAGGGGGACTGAAGCTTTCTTT
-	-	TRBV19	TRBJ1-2	CASSIQDYYGYTF	TGTGCCAGTAGTATCCAGGACTACTATGGCTACACCTTC
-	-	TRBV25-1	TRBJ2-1	CASSEPLGGGSSYNEQFF	TGTGCCAGCAGTGAGCCGCTCGGCGGAGGGAGCTCCTACAATGAGCAGTTCTTC
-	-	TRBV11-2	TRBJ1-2	CASSLGVSGDTF	TGTGCCAGCAGCTTAGGTGTATCCGGAGACACCTTC
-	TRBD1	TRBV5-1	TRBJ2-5	CASSLGGQGQETQYF	TGCGCCAGCAGCTTGGGGGGACAGGGCCAAGAGACCCAGTACTTC
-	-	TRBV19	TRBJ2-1	CASSSGKNEQFF	TGTGCCAGTAGTAGCGGTAAGAATGAGCAGTTCTTC
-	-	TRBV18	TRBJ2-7	CASSPRQNDEQYF	TGTGCCAGCTCACCTCGACAGAACGACGAGCAGTACTTC
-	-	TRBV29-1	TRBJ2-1	CSVKIGVDEQFF	TGCAGCGTCAAGATAGGGGTCGATGAGCAGTTCTTC
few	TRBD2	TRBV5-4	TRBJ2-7	CASSKGLVPGEQYF	TGTGCCAGCAGCAAGGGACTAGTCCCAGGCGAGCAGTACTTC
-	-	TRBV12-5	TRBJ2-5	CASGSRETQYF	TGTGCTAGTGGTTCTCGGGAGACCCAGTACTTC
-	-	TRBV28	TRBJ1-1	CASSLVMVQGGGGTEAFF	TGTGCCAGCAGTTTGGTTATGGTACAGGGCGGTGGAGGCACTGAAGCTTTCTTT
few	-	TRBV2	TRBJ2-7	CASSPGQSYEQYF	TGTGCCAGCAGCCCCGGACAGTCCTACGAGCAGTACTTC
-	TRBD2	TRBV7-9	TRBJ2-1	CASSRRTSGRDEQFF	TGTGCCAGCAGCCGAAGGACTAGCGGGAGGGATGAGCAGTTCTTC
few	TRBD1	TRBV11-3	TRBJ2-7	CASSSPGQGVYEQYF	TGTGCCAGCAGCTCCCCGGGACAGGGAGTTTACGAGCAGTACTTC
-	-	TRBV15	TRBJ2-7	CATSRDYKNEQYF	TGTGCCACCAGCAGAGATTACAAGAACGAGCAGTACTTC
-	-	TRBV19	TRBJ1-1	CASRKVGGSNTEAFF	TGTGCCAGTAGAAAGGTTGGCGGTTCGAACACTGAAGCTTTCTTT
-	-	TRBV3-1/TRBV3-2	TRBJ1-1	CASSQLTEAFF	TGTGCCAGCAGCCAACTGACTGAAGCTTTCTTT
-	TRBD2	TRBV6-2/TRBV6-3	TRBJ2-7	CASSYSTSGVRYEQYF	TGTGCCAGCAGTTACTCGACTAGCGGGGTACGCTACGAGCAGTACTTC
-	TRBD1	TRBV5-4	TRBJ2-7	CASSSQQGLNEQYF	TGTGCCAGCAGCTCGCAACAGGGGCTCAACGAGCAGTACTTC
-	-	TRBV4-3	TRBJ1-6	CASSQGSKNSPLHF	TGCGCCAGCAGCCAAGGCTCTAAGAATTCACCCCTCCACTTT
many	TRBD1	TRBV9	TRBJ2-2	CASSSGQSLGITGELFF	TGTGCCAGCAGCTCGGGACAGTCCCTGGGGATTACCGGGGAGCTGTTTTTT
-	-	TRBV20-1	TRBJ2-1	CSASSGPPYNEQFF	TGCAGTGCTAGTTCAGGGCCCCCATACAATGAGCAGTTCTTC
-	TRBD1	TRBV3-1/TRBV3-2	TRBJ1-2	CASSQSRTGAYGYTF	TGTGCCAGCAGCCAATCTAGGACAGGGGCCTATGGCTACACCTTC
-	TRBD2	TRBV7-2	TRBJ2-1	CASSLDAGVTNEQFF	TGTGCCAGCAGCTTAGACGCGGGGGTGACCAATGAGCAGTTCTTC
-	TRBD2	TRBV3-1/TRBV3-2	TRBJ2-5	CASSQDGRGETQYF	TGTGCCAGCAGCCAAGACGGGAGGGGAGAGACCCAGTACTTC